This T cell receptor (beta chain) was recorded in a study of Ad26.COV2.S vaccination and SARS-CoV-2 variants. Study information: By the intramuscular route, Ad26.COV2.S was given once, or twice 56 days apart. Study results and caveats: Vaccinees reportedly had broad spike-specific CD8+ and CD4+ T cell responses. Measurement of non-spike TCR breadth gave similar results in vaccine and placebo recipients.

Treatment indicated: roughly 19 received Ad26.COV2.S at low or high dose, single or two shots; about 5 received placebo; per-sample allocation not given. Sampling was done on day 63 after the first vaccine or placebo injection. An 18-55-year-old adult in Boston served as donor. Sequencing was performed with immunoSEQ multiplex PCR; in TCRdb, only in-frame clones are kept and a portion is missing. The sample lists under 400,000 clones, 87% occurring once. Concerning this clone itself: Its antigen is unknown.

Germline V CDR1 and CDR2: LGHDT, YNNKEL (reference sequence). V was pared by 4 bases and J by 1 base, with 7 bases of the junction left unmatched. The CDR3 is 16 amino acids. Material: peripheral blood, obtained in a trial of Ad26.COV2.S vaccine versus placebo. The receptor's source is a person between 18 and 65 years old who received the Ad26.COV2.S COVID-19 vaccine or a placebo. The chain recombines TRBV3-1 (or the pseudogene TRBV3-2) with TRBJ2-5, with TRBD2 matching over 9 bases. CDR3 nucleotides: TGTGCCAGCAGCCGAACGGCGGGGGGGCGCCAAGAGACCCAGTACTTC. This sequence encodes CASSRTAGGRQETQYF.